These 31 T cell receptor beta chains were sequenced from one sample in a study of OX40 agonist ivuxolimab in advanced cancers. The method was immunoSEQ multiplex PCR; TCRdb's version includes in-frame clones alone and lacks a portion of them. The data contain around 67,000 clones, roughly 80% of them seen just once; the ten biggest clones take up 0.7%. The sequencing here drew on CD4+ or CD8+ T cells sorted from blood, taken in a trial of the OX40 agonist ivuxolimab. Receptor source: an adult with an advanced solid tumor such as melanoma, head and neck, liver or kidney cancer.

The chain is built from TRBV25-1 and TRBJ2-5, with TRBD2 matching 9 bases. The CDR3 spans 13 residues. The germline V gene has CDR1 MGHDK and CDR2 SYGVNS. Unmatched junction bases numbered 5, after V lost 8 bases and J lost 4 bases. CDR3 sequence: CASVAGVSETQYF. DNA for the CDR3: TGTGCCAGCGTAGCGGGAGTATCAGAGACCCAGTACTTC.

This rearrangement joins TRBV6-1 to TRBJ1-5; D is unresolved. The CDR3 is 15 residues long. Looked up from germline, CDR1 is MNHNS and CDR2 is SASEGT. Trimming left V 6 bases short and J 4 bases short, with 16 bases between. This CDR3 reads CASREPGGINQPQHF. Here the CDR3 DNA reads TGTGCCAGCAGGGAACCGGGTGGGATAAATCAGCCCCAGCATTTT.

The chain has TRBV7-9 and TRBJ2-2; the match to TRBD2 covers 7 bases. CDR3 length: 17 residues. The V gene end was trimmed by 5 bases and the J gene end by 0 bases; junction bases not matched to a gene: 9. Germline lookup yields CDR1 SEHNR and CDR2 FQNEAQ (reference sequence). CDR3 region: CASSRRKAGTNTGELFF. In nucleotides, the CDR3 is TGTGCCAGCAGCCGGCGGAAAGCGGGGACGAACACCGGGGAGCTGTTTTTT.

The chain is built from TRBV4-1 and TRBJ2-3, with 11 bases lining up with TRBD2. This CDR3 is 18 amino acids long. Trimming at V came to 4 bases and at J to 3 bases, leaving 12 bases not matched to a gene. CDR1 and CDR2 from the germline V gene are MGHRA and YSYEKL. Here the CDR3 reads CASSLRLLTSGSTDTQYF. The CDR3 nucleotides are TGCGCCAGCAGCCTAAGGCTCCTCACTAGCGGGAGTACAGATACGCAGTATTTT.

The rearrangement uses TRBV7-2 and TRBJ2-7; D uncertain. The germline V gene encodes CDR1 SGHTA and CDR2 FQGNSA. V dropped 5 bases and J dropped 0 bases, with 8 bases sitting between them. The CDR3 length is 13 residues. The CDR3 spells CASSLGNSYEQYF. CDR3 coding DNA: TGTGCCAGCAGCCTCGGCAACTCCTACGAGCAGTACTTC.

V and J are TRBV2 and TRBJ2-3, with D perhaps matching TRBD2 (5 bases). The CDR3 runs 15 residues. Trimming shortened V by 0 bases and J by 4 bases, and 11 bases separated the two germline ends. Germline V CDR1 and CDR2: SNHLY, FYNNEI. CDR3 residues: CASSEAPTSADTQYF. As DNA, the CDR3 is TGTGCCAGCAGTGAAGCACCCACTAGTGCAGATACGCAGTATTTT. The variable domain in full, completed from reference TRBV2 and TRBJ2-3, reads EPEVTQTPSHQVTQMGQEVILRCVPISNHLYFYWYRQILGQKVEFLVSFYNNEISEKSEIFDDQFSVERPDGSNFTLKIRSTKLEDSAMYFCASSEAPTSADTQYFGPGTRLTVL.

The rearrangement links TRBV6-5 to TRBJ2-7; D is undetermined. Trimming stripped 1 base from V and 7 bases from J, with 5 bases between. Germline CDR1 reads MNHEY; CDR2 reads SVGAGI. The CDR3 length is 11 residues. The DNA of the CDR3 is TGTGCCAGCAGTTACTGGGGAGAGCAGTACTTC. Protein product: CASSYWGEQYF.

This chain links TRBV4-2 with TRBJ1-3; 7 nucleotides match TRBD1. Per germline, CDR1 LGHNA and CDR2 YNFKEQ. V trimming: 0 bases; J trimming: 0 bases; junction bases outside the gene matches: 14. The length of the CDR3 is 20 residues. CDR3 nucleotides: TGTGCCAGCAGCCAAGATGAGGTGACAGGGAACGACCGCTCTGGAAACACCATATATTTT. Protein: CASSQDEVTGNDRSGNTIYF.

The CDR3 region is CASTPRPPGYGQETQYF. The CDR3 nucleotides read TGCGCCAGCACTCCCCGGCCGCCCGGATATGGCCAAGAGACCCAGTACTTC. The V and J genes are TRBV10-2 and TRBJ2-5; D not resolved. The CDR3 contains 17 residues. Germline V lookup: CDR1 WSHSY, CDR2 SAAADI. The ends were cut back, 7 bases at V and 1 base at J, with 22 bases in the middle.

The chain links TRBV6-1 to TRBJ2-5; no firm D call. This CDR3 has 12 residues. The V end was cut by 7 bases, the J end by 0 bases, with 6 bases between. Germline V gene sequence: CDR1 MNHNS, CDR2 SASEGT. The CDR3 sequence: CASTRNQETQYF. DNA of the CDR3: TGTGCCAGCACCCGAAACCAAGAGACCCAGTACTTC.

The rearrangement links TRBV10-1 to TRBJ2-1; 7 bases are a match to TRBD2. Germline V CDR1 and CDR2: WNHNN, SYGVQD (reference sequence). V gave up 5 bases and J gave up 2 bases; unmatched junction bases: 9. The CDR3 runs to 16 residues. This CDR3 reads CASSSLTGTTYNEQFF. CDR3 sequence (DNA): TGCGCCAGCAGTTCTTTAACCGGGACTACCTACAATGAGCAGTTCTTC.

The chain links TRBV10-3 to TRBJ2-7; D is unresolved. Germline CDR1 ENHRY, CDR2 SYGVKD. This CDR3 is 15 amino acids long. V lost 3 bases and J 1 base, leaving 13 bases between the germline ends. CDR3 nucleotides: TGTGCCATCAGTGATCTTGTGGCTCCTTCCTACGAGCAGTACTTC. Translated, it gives CAISDLVAPSYEQYF.

The CDR3 bases are TGTGCTAGTGGTTTGCCCCCGGGACTAGCGGGCACCGGGGAGCTGTTTTTT. Amino acid sequence: CASGLPPGLAGTGELFF. The V call is TRBV12-5, the J call TRBJ2-2, with TRBD2 identical over 12 bases. The CDR3 spans 17 residues. Germline V gene lookup returns CDR1 LGHNT and CDR2 FRNRAP. With 2 bases clipped from V and 4 bases from J, the junction kept 5 bases outside the gene matches.

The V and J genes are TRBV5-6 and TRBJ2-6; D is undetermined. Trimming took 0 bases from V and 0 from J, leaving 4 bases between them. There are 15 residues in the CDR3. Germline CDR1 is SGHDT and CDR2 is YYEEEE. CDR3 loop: CASSLVGSGANVLTF. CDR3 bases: TGTGCCAGCAGCTTGGTGGGCTCTGGGGCCAACGTCCTGACTTTC.

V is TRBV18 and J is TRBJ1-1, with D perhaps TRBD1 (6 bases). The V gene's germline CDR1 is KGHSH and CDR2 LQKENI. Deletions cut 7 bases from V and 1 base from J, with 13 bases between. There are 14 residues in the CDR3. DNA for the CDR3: TGTGCCAGCTGCGAGGGACACCAGAACACTGAAGCTTTCTTT. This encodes CASCEGHQNTEAFF.

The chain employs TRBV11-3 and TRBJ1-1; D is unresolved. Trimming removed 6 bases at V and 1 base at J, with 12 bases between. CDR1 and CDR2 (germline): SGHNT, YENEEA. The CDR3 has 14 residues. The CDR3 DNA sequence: TGTGCCAGCAGTAGAGGCGGGAAGAACACTGAAGCTTTCTTT. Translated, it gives CASSRGGKNTEAFF.

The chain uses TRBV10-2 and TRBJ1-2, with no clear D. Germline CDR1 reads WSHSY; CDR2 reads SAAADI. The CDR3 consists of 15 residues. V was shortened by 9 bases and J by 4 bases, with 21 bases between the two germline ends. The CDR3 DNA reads TGCGCCAGTAACAGCCAACAGTCGGGGATCTATGGCTACACCTTC. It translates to CASNSQQSGIYGYTF.

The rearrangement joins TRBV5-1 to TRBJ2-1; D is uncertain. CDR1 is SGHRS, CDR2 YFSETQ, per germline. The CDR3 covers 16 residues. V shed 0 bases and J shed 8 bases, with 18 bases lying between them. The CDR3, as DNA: TGCGCCAGCAGCTTGGCCTCAAGTCTAGGTACCCATGAGCAGTTCTTC. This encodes CASSLASSLGTHEQFF.

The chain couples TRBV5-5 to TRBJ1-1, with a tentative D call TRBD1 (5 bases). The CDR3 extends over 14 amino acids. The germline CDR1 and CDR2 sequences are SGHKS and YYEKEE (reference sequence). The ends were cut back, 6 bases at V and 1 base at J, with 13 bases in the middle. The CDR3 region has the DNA TGTGCCAGCACCTACCTCGACAGGAACACTGAAGCTTTCTTT. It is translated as CASTYLDRNTEAFF.

The CDR3 protein is CASSLVRWVSNTEAFF. CDR3 DNA sequence: TGTGCCAGCAGCTTAGTGCGGTGGGTTTCGAACACTGAAGCTTTCTTT. V is TRBV7-2 and J is TRBJ1-1; the D is unclear. V was trimmed by 1 base and J by 1 base, leaving 13 bases between them. Germline CDR1 reads SGHTA; CDR2 reads FQGNSA. This CDR3 contains 16 residues.

CDR3 in amino acids: CASSLNGARQPQHF. As DNA, the CDR3 is TGTGCCAGCAGCTTAAACGGGGCACGGCAGCCCCAGCATTTT. The V call is TRBV7-9, the J call TRBJ1-5; D is perhaps TRBD1 (5 bases). The V end was cut by 2 bases, the J end by 7 bases, with 12 bases between. CDR1 and CDR2 (germline): SEHNR, FQNEAQ (reference sequence). The CDR3 totals 14 residues. Together with reference TRBV7-9 and TRBJ1-5, the CDR3 gives the full variable domain: DTGVSQNPRHKITKRGQNVTFRCDPISEHNRLYWYRQTLGQGPEFLTYFQNEAQLEKSRLLSDRFSAERPKGSFSTLEIQRTEQGDSAMYLCASSLNGARQPQHFGDGTRLSIL.

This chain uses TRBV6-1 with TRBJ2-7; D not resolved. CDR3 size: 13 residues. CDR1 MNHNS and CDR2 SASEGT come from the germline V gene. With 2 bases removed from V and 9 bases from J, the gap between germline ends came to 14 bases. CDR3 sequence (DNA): TGTGCCAGCAGTGAACGGGTCTCATCGTGGCAGTACTTC. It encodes CASSERVSSWQYF.

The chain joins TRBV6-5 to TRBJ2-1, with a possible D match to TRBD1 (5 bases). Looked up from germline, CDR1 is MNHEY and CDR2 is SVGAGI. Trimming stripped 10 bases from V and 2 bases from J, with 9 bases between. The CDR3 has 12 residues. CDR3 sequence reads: CATGHTYNEQFF. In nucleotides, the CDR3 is TGTGCCACTGGACACACCTACAATGAGCAGTTCTTC.

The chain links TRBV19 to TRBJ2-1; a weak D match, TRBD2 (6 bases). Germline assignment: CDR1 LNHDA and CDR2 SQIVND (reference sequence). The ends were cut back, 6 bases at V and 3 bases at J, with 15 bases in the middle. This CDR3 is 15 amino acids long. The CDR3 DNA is TGTGCCAGTAGAAGTAGCGGAGGAGTCTACAATGAGCAGTTCTTC. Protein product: CASRSSGGVYNEQFF.

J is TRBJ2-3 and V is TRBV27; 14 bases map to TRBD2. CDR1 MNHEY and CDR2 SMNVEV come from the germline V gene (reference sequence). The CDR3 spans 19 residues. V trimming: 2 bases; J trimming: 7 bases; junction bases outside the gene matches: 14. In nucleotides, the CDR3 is TGTGCCAGCAGTTTACAACGGGGACTAGCGGGAGTGTCTATATATACGCAGTATTTT. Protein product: CASSLQRGLAGVSIYTQYF.

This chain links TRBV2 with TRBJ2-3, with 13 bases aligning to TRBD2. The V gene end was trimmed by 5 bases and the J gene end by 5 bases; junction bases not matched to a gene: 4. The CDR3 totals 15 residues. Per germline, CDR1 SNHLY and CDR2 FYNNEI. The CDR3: CASSFGLAGEDTQYF. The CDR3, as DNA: TGTGCCAGCAGTTTCGGACTAGCGGGGGAAGATACGCAGTATTTT.

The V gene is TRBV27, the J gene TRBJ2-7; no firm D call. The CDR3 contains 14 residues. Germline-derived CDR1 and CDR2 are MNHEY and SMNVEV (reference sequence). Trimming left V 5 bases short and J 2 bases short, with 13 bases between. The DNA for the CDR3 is TGTGCCAGCAGTATGGGTTCAGGCGCCTACGAGCAGTACTTC. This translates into CASSMGSGAYEQYF.

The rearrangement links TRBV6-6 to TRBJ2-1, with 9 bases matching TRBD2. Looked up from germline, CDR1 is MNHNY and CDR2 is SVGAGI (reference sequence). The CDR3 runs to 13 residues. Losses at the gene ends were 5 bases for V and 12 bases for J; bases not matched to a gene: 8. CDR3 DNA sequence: TGTGCCAGCAGTGTCTCTCTAGCGGGGAGGCAGTTCTTC. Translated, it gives CASSVSLAGRQFF.

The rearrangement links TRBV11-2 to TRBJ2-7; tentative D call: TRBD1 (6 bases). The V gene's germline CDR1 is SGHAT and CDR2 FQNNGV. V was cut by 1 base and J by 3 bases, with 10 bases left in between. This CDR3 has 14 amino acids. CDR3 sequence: CASSLGDTFYEQYF. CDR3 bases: TGTGCCAGCAGCTTAGGGGACACCTTCTACGAGCAGTACTTC.

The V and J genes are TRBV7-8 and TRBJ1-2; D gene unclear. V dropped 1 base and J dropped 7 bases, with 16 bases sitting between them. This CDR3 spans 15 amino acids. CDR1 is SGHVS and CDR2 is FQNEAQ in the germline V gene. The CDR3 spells CASSLGSGSWGGYTF. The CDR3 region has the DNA TGTGCCAGCAGCTTAGGCAGTGGGTCTTGGGGTGGCTACACCTTC.

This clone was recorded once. CDR3 loop: CASSFRAGNTEAFF. The CDR3 DNA follows: TGCGCCAGCAGCTTTAGGGCAGGGAACACTGAAGCTTTCTTT. The chain carries TRBV5-1 and TRBJ1-1; D not resolved. The germline V and J ends were trimmed by 2 bases and 1 base, with 9 bases remaining between them. The V gene's germline CDR1 is SGHRS and CDR2 YFSETQ. This CDR3 contains 14 residues.